These 6 T cell receptor beta chains were all obtained from the same sample, sequenced in a study of response to subunit inactivated influenza vaccine (dated by TCRdb to 2017 to 2018). The library relied on RT-PCR. The listed sequencing device is Illumina HiSeq 2500. In TCRdb, the public reads were trimmed at Q25 with fastp and aligned with MiXCR, with productive beta chains retained. Rows with one shared CDR3 protein collapse into an entry with the most common genes and DNA. For this sample there are hundreds of thousands of distinct CDR3 sequences; 15% to 19% appear just once. The ten largest make up under 14% of the sample. The material sequenced was PBMCs from blood, taken about 13 days after vaccination. The receptors originated from a man aged 50-60 years who received an inactivated influenza vaccine. Donor details come from another sample of the same person, matched by shared clones.

The J gene is TRBJ2-1, the V gene TRBV29-1; D is ambiguous. Germline CDR1 SQVTM, CDR2 ANQGSEA. Trimming removed 1 base from V and 0 bases from J, with 10 bases in between. The CDR3 covers 15 residues. The CDR3 protein is CSVEGRVPSYNEQFF. CDR3 bases: TGCAGCGTTGAAGGACGGGTCCCCTCCTACAATGAGCAGTTCTTC.

The CDR3: CASSPYSHKETQYF. CDR3 nucleotides: TGTGCCAGCAGCCCATACAGCCATAAAGAGACCCAGTACTTC. The chain links TRBV11-2 to TRBJ2-5; no firm D call. The V gene's germline CDR1 is SGHAT and CDR2 FQNNGV. V gave up 5 bases and J gave up 3 bases, with 13 bases separating them. The CDR3 runs 14 residues.

The chain links TRBV5-1 to TRBJ1-1, with 9 bases that match TRBD1. The CDR3 spans 15 residues. Germline loops: CDR1 SGHRS, CDR2 YFSETQ. With V trimmed by 4 bases and J by 2 bases, 6 bases remained unmatched. CDR3 DNA sequence: TGCGCCAGCAGCGGATGGACAGGGGCCAACACTGAAGCTTTCTTT. This translates into CASSGWTGANTEAFF.

The chain links TRBV9 to TRBJ2-7; possibly TRBD1 for D (5 bases). The CDR3 is 14 residues long. V gave up 1 base and J gave up 5 bases, with 13 bases separating them. Germline V gene data show CDR1 as SGDLS and CDR2 as YYNGEE. CDR3 protein: CASSVSPQGNEQYF. CDR3 coding DNA: TGTGCCAGCAGCGTAAGCCCTCAGGGCAACGAGCAGTACTTC.

In this sample, this clonotype turned up a few times. The chain carries TRBV12-3 or TRBV12-4 and TRBJ2-1; 7 positions match TRBD1. There are 15 residues in the CDR3. V was pared by 6 bases and J by 2 bases, with 7 bases of the junction left unmatched. The CDR3 is CASRFSGTAYNEQFF. CDR3 nucleotides: TGTGCCAGCAGGTTCTCCGGGACAGCCTACAATGAGCAGTTCTTC.

Only a few counts were recorded for this clonotype. As DNA, the CDR3 is TGTGCCAGCAGCCAAGTCGGTTCCGGCTACGAGCAGTACTTC. Translated, it gives CASSQVGSGYEQYF. The rearrangement uses TRBV3-1 and TRBJ2-7; D remains ambiguous. The germline gives CDR1 LGHDT, CDR2 YNNKEL (reference sequence). Trimming removed 1 base at V and 3 bases at J, with 10 bases between. The CDR3 extends over 14 amino acids.